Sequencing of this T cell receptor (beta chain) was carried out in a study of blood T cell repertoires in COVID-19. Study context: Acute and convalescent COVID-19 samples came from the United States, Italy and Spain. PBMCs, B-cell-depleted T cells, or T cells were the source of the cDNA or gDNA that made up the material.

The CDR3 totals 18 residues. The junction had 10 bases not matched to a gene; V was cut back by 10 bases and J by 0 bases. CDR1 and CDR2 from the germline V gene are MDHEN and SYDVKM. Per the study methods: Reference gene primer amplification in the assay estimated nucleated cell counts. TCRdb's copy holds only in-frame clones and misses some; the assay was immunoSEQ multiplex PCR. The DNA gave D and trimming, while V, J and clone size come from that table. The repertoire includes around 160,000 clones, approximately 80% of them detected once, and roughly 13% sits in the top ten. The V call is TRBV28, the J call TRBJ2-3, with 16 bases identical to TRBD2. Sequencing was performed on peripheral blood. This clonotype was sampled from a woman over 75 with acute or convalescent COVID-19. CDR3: CATLGLAGGYSSTDTQYF. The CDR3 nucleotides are TGTGCCACCTTGGGACTAGCGGGAGGGTACTCTAGCACAGATACGCAGTATTTT.